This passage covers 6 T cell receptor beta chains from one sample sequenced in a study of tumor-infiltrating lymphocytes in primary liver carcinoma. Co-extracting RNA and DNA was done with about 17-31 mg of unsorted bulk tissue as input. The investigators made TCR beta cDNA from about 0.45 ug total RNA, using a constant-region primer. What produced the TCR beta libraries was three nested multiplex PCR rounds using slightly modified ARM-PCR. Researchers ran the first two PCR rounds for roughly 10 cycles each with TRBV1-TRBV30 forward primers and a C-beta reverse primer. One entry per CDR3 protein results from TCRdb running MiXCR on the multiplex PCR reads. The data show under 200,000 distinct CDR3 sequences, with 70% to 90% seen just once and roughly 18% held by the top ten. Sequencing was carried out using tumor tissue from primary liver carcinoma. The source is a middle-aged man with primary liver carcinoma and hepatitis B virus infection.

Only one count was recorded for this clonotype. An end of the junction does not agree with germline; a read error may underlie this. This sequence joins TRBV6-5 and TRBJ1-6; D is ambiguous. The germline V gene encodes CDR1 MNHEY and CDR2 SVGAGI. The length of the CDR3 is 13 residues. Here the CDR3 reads CASSPKPNSLLHF. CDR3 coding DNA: TGTGCAAGCAGCCCTAAGCCGAATTCACTCCTCCACTTT.

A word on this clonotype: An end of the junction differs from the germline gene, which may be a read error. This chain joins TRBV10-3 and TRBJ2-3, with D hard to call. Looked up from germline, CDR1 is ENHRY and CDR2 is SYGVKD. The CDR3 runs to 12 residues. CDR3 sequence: CAITEFTDTQYF. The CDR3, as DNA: TGTGCCATCACTGAGTTCACAGATACCCAGTATTTT.

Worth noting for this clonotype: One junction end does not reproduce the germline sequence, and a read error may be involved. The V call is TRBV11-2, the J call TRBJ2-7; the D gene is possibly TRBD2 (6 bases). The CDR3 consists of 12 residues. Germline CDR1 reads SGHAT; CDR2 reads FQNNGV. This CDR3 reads CASSPRGYEHYF. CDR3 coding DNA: TGTGCCAGCAGTCCGCGGGGCTACGAGCACTACTTC.

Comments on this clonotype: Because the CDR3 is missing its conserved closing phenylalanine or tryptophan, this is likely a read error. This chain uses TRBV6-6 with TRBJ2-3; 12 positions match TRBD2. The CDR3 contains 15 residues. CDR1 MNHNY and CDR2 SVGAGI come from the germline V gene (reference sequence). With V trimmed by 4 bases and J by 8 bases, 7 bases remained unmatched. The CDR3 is CASSLTSGSAGTQYL. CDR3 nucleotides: TGTGCCAGCAGTTTGACTAGCGGGAGTGCAGGTACGCAGTATTTG.

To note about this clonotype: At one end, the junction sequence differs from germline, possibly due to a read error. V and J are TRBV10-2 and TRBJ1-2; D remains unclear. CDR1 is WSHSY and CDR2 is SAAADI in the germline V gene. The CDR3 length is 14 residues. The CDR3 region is CASSRDRAFDGYAF. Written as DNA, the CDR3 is TGCGCCAGCAGCCGGGATAGGGCCTTTGACGGCTACGCCTTC.

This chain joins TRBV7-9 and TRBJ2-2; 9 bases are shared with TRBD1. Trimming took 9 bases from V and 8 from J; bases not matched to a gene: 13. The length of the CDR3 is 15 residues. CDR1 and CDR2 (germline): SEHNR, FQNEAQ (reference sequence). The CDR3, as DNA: TGTGCCAGAGGCGCCGGGACAGGGATGGCAGGGGAGCTGTTTTTT. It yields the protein CARGAGTGMAGELFF.